This T cell receptor (beta chain) stems from a study of shared clonotypes between healthy human individuals (dated by TCRdb to about 2020). In the study overall: A few men and two women, aged 18 to 49 years, made up the cohort. Each donor's leukapheresis produced roughly between about 0.8 and 8.9 billion PBMCs. Libraries were prepared and TCR repertoires were sequenced by different laboratories using diverse techniques, in order to increase sequencing depth and limit assay-specific biases. For each donor, CD4 naive and CD4 memory were each run on three plates, CD8 naive on two plates, and CD8 memory on one plate. To estimate repertoire size and how much clonotypes are shared between individuals, the study performed deep sequencing of blood TCR repertoires from about five healthy adults.

Using the deep immunoSEQ assay, multiplex PCR amplified TCR CDR3 regions from genomic DNA. Extracted genomic DNA from each cell subset was spread evenly across all wells of several immunoSEQ 96-well plates, with each plate serving as a replicate. For sorted subsets, approximately 210 ng of genomic DNA, equivalent to tens of thousands of T cell genomes, went into each replicate PCR. The purified libraries were quantified using a Qubit 3.0 fluorometer, sized with a Bioanalyzer 2100, and then quantified again using the KAPA Library Quantification kit. Each immunoSEQ 96-well plate was sequenced on its own single-read 150-cycle Illumina NextSeq 550 flow cell. Per the authors' processing: Because only junctional sequences without quality scores were contained in the immunoSEQ output, filtering matching that applied to full-length reads could not be performed. Sequences were annotated with PyIR, a Python wrapper for IgBLAST v1.9, and V/J genes and CDR3 were assigned using IMGT germline references. Any read was removed if the V/J assignment was weak (E-value above 1e-6), the CDR3 was missing, or the read contained stop codons, out-of-frame junctions, or ambiguous translated residues. V3J clonotypes were defined as sequences sharing an identical inferred V gene, J gene, and CDR3 amino acid sequence. Percentage overlap between repertoires was calculated by dividing the number of shared unique clonotypes by the size of the smaller repertoire. Richness of each repertoire was evaluated using RTK rarefaction, the Chao1 estimator, and Recon v2.1 estimates of unobserved clonotypes. Generation probabilities were computed with OLGA for all TCRbeta clonotypes obtained by the gDNA method from four donors. TCRdb re-hosts the immuneACCESS table, in-frame sequences only. Its copies lack some clones; in the studies checked, an unresolved V gene accounts for under half of them, and the cause for the rest is not known. V and J calls and clone size come straight from that table; D and trimming were deduced from the DNA. For this sample there are fewer than 150,000 clones; about two thirds appear just once. The leading ten clones occupy 20% to 25% of the sample.

The donors were healthy, HIV-negative adults who had no recently reported acute infections or vaccinations. Every donor was a Caucasian adult residing in Nashville, Tennessee, USA. CD8 memory samples combined magnetically selected CD45RO+ cells with CCR7-negative CD45RA+ effector memory (TemRA) cells. After blood collection by leukapheresis, PBMCs were isolated using Ficoll-Histopaque density gradient centrifugation and then cryopreserved in the vapor phase of liquid nitrogen. Analytical flow cytometry was used to check the purity and quantity of every magnetically sorted T cell population. Genomic DNA was isolated from every sorted fraction and measured by UV absorbance on a Nanodrop 2000c. Overall study outcomes, separate from this receptor: The genetic and exposure-history diversity represented was limited by the small number of donors. Higher generation probabilities were observed for clonotypes shared by all four sorted-subset donors than for non-shared clonotypes. Across several donors, around 5% of naive CD4, over 3% of naive CD8, about 2.3% of memory CD4, and 0.3% to 0.45% of memory CD8 clonotypes were shared. Sampling was restricted to blood, and TCR repertoires in tissue are likely to differ from TCR repertoires in blood. Naive subsets generally had larger estimated clonotype richness than memory subsets did. Based on pairwise subsampling, the degree of clonotype sharing among donors was expected to be affected by sequencing depth. Rarefaction of sorted-subset datasets indicated incomplete sequencing despite the large sequencing depth.

From the cysteine through the phenylalanine, the CDR3 covers 13 amino acids. The kept DNA is CDR3 alone, 39 bases in frame from the first base. CDR1 and CDR2 are read off the germline V gene (reference sequence) as SEHNR and FQNEAQ. Points on this clone: Its antigen is still unknown. Base qualities are missing; no much larger clone stands one base away.

Material for sequencing was memory CD8+ T cells sorted from blood. Interpreted using the paper, the cell subset or site label stands for: CD45RO+ cells pooled with CCR7-negative TemRA cells. The receptor comes from a woman in her thirties in good health. The V and J genes are TRBV7-9 and TRBJ2-3; the D gene may be TRBD1 or TRBD2, since each aligns over 5 bases. The sequence in DNA is TGTGCGACACTGGGACCACATGCAGATACGCAGTATTTT. This encodes CATLGPHADTQYF.